This T cell receptor beta chain was sequenced for a study of T-cell reconstitution after alpha-beta-depleted transplantation in children. Study results and limitations: Several patients had high TCRbeta diversity at day 60; it came from surviving recipient T cells and thymic progenitors. Counts and diversity of T cells one year after transplant came mostly from newly produced T cells. Reportedly, alpha-beta T cells present about two months post-transplant originated from several hundred expanded clones of graft origin.

This clonotype showed up just a few times. Antigen: not known. The TCRbeta library incorporated unique molecular identifiers. TCRdb re-called the PCR reads through MiXCR, storing one row per CDR3 protein. The repertoire has hundreds of thousands of distinct CDR3 sequences, roughly 14% of them found once; the top ten carry 0.79%. The CDR3 covers 14 residues. Trimming pared 6 bases from V and 3 bases from J, leaving 14 bases between. The source of this sequence is a girl aged 2-15 years with congenital amegakaryocytic thrombocytopenia, due to receive a stem cell transplant. This sequence joins TRBV12-3 or TRBV12-4 and TRBJ2-5; D is possibly TRBD2 (6 bases). Specimen: PBMCs, collected before TCRalphabeta/CD19-depleted stem cell transplant. The CDR3 nucleotides are TGTGCCAGCAGACGGGACTTCGGCGAAGAGACCCAGTACTTC. Its protein is CASRRDFGEETQYF.